This record looks at one T cell receptor beta chain sequence and its context. Its antigen remains unidentified. Sorted-subset replicate PCR reactions were performed with about 200 ng DNA, corresponding to tens of thousands of T cell genomes. In the source study's methods: Junction-only sequences produced by ImmunoSEQ had no quality scores, so filtering differed. TCRdb keeps only in-frame clones here, not all; method: immunoSEQ multiplex PCR. V and J calls and clone size are as listed in that table; D and trimming were resolved from the DNA. The data contain a few million clones, around 90% of them singletons. The data were obtained in a study of shared clonotypes between healthy human individuals. The study, taken as a whole, reports: Generally, estimated richness proved larger in naive subsets than it did in memory subsets. The represented genetic and exposure-history diversity was limited by the small number of donors.

The CDR3 contains 16 residues. In germline, CDR1 is MNHEY, CDR2 SMNVEV (reference sequence). V was shortened by 6 bases and J by 6 bases, with 18 bases between the two germline ends. The clonotype originates from a man between 18 and 35 years old in good health. V usage is TRBV27 and J usage is TRBJ1-6, with D perhaps matching TRBD1 (6 bases). Material: naive CD4+ T cells sorted from blood. The sample's subset: CD45RA+ positively selected. CDR3 coding DNA: TGTGCCAGCAGCCCCTTCGACAGGTTGTCTAATTCACCCCTCCACTTT. Encoded protein: CASSPFDRLSNSPLHF.